What follows are 18 T cell receptor beta chains derived from one specimen sequenced in a study of vaccination effects on CD4 cells after COVID-19. Method: immunoSEQ multiplex PCR; TCRdb's copy keeps in-frame clones and lacks some. The data contain approximately 15,000 clones, just over 75% of them singletons. Using viral peptide pools, the ViraFEST assay grew out antigen-specific CD4+ T cells prior to sequencing. When ten to eleven days of culture had elapsed, CD4+ T cells were isolated. These receptors have no known antigen. Specimen: CD4+ T cells from PBMCs cultured with HCoV-229E spike peptides, collected before COVID-19 vaccination. These receptors were collected from a human donor who received a COVID-19 vaccine.

This clone appeared a single time. This chain joins TRBV4-1 and TRBJ2-5, with D maybe TRBD2 (6 bases). CDR3 length: 15 residues. Germline CDR1 reads MGHRA; CDR2 reads YSYEKL. V shed 2 bases and J shed 5 bases, with 15 bases lying between them. CDR3 region: CASSQSGTGGETQYF. CDR3 DNA: TGCGCCAGCAGCCAATCCGGGACTGGGGGGGAGACCCAGTACTTC.

The rearrangement uses TRBV5-1 and TRBJ2-3, with unresolved D. With 0 bases removed from V and 1 base from J, the gap between germline ends came to 9 bases. The CDR3 contains 15 residues. The germline V gene encodes CDR1 SGHRS and CDR2 YFSETQ. CDR3 in amino acids: CASSLVTRRTDTQYF. For the CDR3, the DNA is TGCGCCAGCAGCTTGGTAACCCGACGCACAGATACGCAGTATTTT.

The rearrangement uses TRBV19 and TRBJ1-5; the D is unclear. The V and J ends lost 3 bases and 7 bases respectively, with 22 bases between them. The CDR3 totals 17 residues. From germline, CDR1 is LNHDA and CDR2 SQIVND (reference sequence). Written as DNA, the CDR3 is TGTGCCAGTAGTATTCTTGATTTGAGGGCCAAAGGGCAGCCCCAGCATTTT. Amino acid sequence: CASSILDLRAKGQPQHF.

This chain uses TRBV2 with TRBJ2-3; a possible D gene is TRBD1 (5 bases). V shed 2 bases and J shed 8 bases, with 11 bases lying between them. Germline V lookup: CDR1 SNHLY, CDR2 FYNNEI. The CDR3 runs to 13 residues. The chain's CDR3 is CASSESRDSTQYF. For the CDR3, the DNA is TGTGCCAGCAGTGAAAGCCGAGACAGTACGCAGTATTTT.

This chain joins TRBV5-5 and TRBJ1-2; D not resolved. CDR1 and CDR2 (germline): SGHKS, YYEKEE (reference sequence). V lost 1 base and J lost 8, with 15 bases in between. CDR3 length equals 14 residues. CDR3 sequence (DNA): TGTGCCAGCAGCTTGTATGGATCCCGCCGCGGCTACACCTTC. This codes for CASSLYGSRRGYTF.

The V call is TRBV4-2, the J call TRBJ2-5, with D unclear. Deletions cut 0 bases from V and 5 bases from J, with 7 bases between. CDR1 is LGHNA, CDR2 YNFKEQ, per germline. The CDR3 spans 13 residues. The CDR3 bases are TGTGCCAGCAGCCAAGACGAGAGGGAGACCCAGTACTTC. Translating it yields CASSQDERETQYF.

This chain connects TRBV21-1 to TRBJ2-1; TRBD2 is the table's D call and was not checked against the DNA. TRBV21-1 is marked as a pseudogene. This CDR3 is 19 amino acids long. The CDR3 region is CASSPSFEGGSPGHNEQFF. In DNA form, the CDR3 reads TGTGCCAGCAGCCCTTCCTTTGAGGGCGGGTCCCCAGGACACAATGAGCAGTTCTTC.

V and J are TRBV30 and TRBJ1-4; a weak D match, TRBD1 (5 bases). Germline CDR1 GTSNPN, CDR2 SVGIG (reference sequence). The CDR3 runs 15 residues. V lost 3 bases and J lost 3, with 14 bases in between. The CDR3 nucleotides read TGTGCCTGGAGGCGGAAGGGGAGATCTAATGAAAAACTGTTTTTT. Its translation is CAWRRKGRSNEKLFF. The variable domain in full, with the rest retrieved from reference TRBV30 and TRBJ1-4, is SQTIHQWPATLVQPVGSPLSLECTVEGTSNPNLYWYRQAAGRGLQLLFYSVGIGQISSEVPQNLSASRPQDRQFILSSKKLLLSDSGFYLCAWRRKGRSNEKLFFGSGTQLSVL.

CDR3 protein: CASSLSPGRPREEQYF. In DNA, the CDR3 is TGTGCCAGCAGCTTATCCCCCGGCAGGCCCCGGGAGGAGCAGTACTTC. This rearrangement joins TRBV7-2 to TRBJ2-7, with D possibly being TRBD2 (6 bases). V was cut by 2 bases and J by 7 bases, with 21 bases left in between. Germline V gene lookup returns CDR1 SGHTA and CDR2 FQGNSA. This CDR3 has 16 residues.

This sequence joins TRBV5-4 and TRBJ1-3, with D possibly TRBD1 on 6 matching bases. Germline V CDR1 and CDR2: SGHNT, YYREEE (reference sequence). The CDR3 consists of 14 residues. Trimming took 4 bases from V and 5 from J, leaving 13 bases between them. This CDR3 is CASSPDQGRNTIYF. The CDR3 bases are TGTGCCAGCAGCCCGGACCAGGGGCGAAACACCATATATTTT.

The chain combines TRBV7-9 with TRBJ1-1; D perhaps matches TRBD1 (5 bases). V lost 3 bases and J 6 bases, leaving 17 bases between the germline ends. There are 15 residues in the CDR3. Per germline, CDR1 SEHNR and CDR2 FQNEAQ (reference sequence). CDR3 loop: CASSLVTQGWSEAFF. The CDR3 nucleotides read TGTGCCAGCAGCTTGGTCACCCAGGGTTGGTCTGAAGCTTTCTTT.

The chain combines TRBV5-8 with TRBJ1-1; tentative D call: TRBD1 (6 bases). Germline V CDR1 and CDR2: SGHTS, YDEGEE. This CDR3 region has 14 residues. The V end lost 2 bases, the J end lost 8 bases, and 16 bases lay between the germline ends. As DNA, the CDR3 is TGTGCCAGCAGCTTTGGGGGGCAAGAAACCGAAGCTTTCTTT. It specifies CASSFGGQETEAFF. The complete variable domain, with remaining parts taken from reference TRBV5-8 and TRBJ1-1, reads EAGVTQSPTHLIKTRGQQATLRCSPISGHTSVYWYQQALGLGLQFLLWYDEGEERNRGNFPPRFSGRQFPNYSSELNVNALELEDSALYLCASSFGGQETEAFFGQGTRLTVV.

The table lists this clone with a few counts. The V call is TRBV9, the J call TRBJ2-2, with no clear D. The CDR3 consists of 15 residues. Germline V CDR1 and CDR2: SGDLS, YYNGEE. Trimming cost V 0 bases and J 2 bases, with 8 bases left between them. CDR3 sequence: CASSVGSVNTGELFF. The DNA of the CDR3 is TGTGCCAGCAGCGTAGGGTCCGTTAACACCGGGGAGCTGTTTTTT.

The genes are TRBV7-2 and TRBJ2-7; possibly TRBD2 for D (6 bases). Germline V lookup: CDR1 SGHTA, CDR2 FQGNSA. The V gene lost 2 bases and the J gene lost 6 bases, with 14 bases spanning the gap. The CDR3 covers 14 residues. CDR3 DNA: TGTGCCAGCAGCTTAAGATTGGCGGGGACCGAGCAGTACTTC. It codes for CASSLRLAGTEQYF.

The gene calls are TRBV5-6 and TRBJ1-2, with TRBD1 identical over 7 bases. This CDR3 comprises 14 residues. In germline, CDR1 is SGHDT, CDR2 YYEEEE. Unmatched junction bases numbered 6, after V lost 2 bases and J lost 5 bases. The CDR3 sequence: CASSLQGMGYGYTF. The CDR3 DNA reads as TGTGCCAGCAGCTTACAGGGGATGGGGTATGGCTACACCTTC. Drawing the rest from reference TRBV5-6 and TRBJ1-2, the complete variable domain is DAGVTQSPTHLIKTRGQQVTLRCSPKSGHDTVSWYQQALGQGPQFIFQYYEEEERQRGNFPDRFSGHQFPNYSSELNVNALLLGDSALYLCASSLQGMGYGYTFGSGTRLTVV.

V is TRBV4-1 and J is TRBJ2-4; 9 bases agree with TRBD2. CDR1 and CDR2 from the germline V gene are MGHRA and YSYEKL. The CDR3 length is 17 residues. The ends lost 1 base at V and 8 bases at J; junction bases unmatched: 12. The CDR3 region has the DNA TGCGCCAGCAGCCAAGGCGTCGAAAGCGGGGGGTGGGACATTCAGTACTTC. It translates to CASSQGVESGGWDIQYF.

The rearrangement uses TRBV10-3 and TRBJ1-5; D may be TRBD1 (6 bases). V was pared by 11 bases and J by 4 bases, with 21 bases between. Germline CDR1 reads ENHRY; CDR2 reads SYGVKD. The CDR3 is made up of 15 amino acids. This chain's CDR3 is CAASGRGGPNQPQHF. DNA of the CDR3: TGTGCCGCCTCAGGGCGCGGGGGCCCTAATCAGCCCCAGCATTTT.

The chain combines TRBV5-1 with TRBJ2-7, with D tentatively TRBD1 (6 bases). In germline, CDR1 is SGHRS, CDR2 YFSETQ. The CDR3 has 16 residues. Trimming took off 0 bases at V and 5 bases at J, with 18 bases between the two ends. CDR3 sequence reads: CASSLVAQGTRNEQYF. The CDR3, as DNA: TGCGCCAGCAGCTTGGTAGCCCAGGGGACGAGAAACGAGCAGTACTTC.